The 5 T cell receptor beta chains given below trace back to one sample, sequenced in a study of blood T cell repertoires in COVID-19. TCRdb keeps only in-frame clones here, not all; method: immunoSEQ multiplex PCR. The table records approximately 100,000 clones, 70% to 90% of them present only once. The source material was peripheral blood. These receptor sequences come from a man aged 50 to 59 in a cohort sampled during active COVID-19.

The table lists this clone with a count of one. The rearrangement uses TRBV24-1 and TRBJ2-1; D gene ambiguous. V was pared by 4 bases and J by 0 bases, with 12 bases between. The CDR3 contains 16 residues. Looked up from germline, CDR1 is KGHDR and CDR2 is SFDVKD. DNA of the CDR3: TGTGCCACCAGTGAGTCATTCATGAGCTCCTACAATGAGCAGTTCTTC. This codes for CATSESFMSSYNEQFF.

The rearrangement joins TRBV19 to TRBJ2-3; weak D call: TRBD2 (5 bases). V gave up 5 bases and J gave up 10 bases, with 10 bases separating them. This CDR3 is built from 11 residues. Germline lookup yields CDR1 LNHDA and CDR2 SQIVND (reference sequence). The CDR3 reads CASSARTAQYF. In nucleotides, the CDR3 is TGTGCCAGTAGTGCGAGGACTGCGCAGTATTTT. The full variable domain, completed using reference TRBV19 and TRBJ2-3, is DGGITQSPKYLFRKEGQNVTLSCEQNLNHDAMYWYRQDPGQGLRLIYYSQIVNDFQKGDIAEGYSVSREKKESFPLTVTSAQKNPTAFYLCASSARTAQYFGPGTRLTVL.

The chain couples TRBV6-5 to TRBJ2-7; D might be TRBD2 (7 bases). Trimming shortened V by 8 bases and J by 6 bases, and 17 bases separated the two germline ends. The length of the CDR3 is 13 residues. The germline CDR1 and CDR2 sequences are MNHEY and SVGAGI. CDR3 protein: CASWGGGSLEQYV. In DNA form, the CDR3 reads TGTGCCAGCTGGGGGGGCGGGTCACTCGAGCAGTACGTC.

The V call is TRBV23-1, the J call TRBJ2-7; 9 nucleotides match TRBD1. TRBV23-1 is designated an ORF whose function remains uncertain. This CDR3 is built from 16 residues. Trimming cost V 0 bases and J 6 bases; bases outside gene matches: 9. In DNA, the CDR3 is TGCGCCAGCAGTCAATCGGAGACAGGGGGTTTGTGCGAGCAGTACGTC. It translates to CASSQSETGGLCEQYV.

On this clone: The germline gene is not matched at one end of the junction; a read error may be the cause. The gene calls are TRBV12-5 and TRBJ1-1; D might be TRBD1 (5 bases). This CDR3 region has 12 residues. Germline V CDR1 and CDR2: LGHNT, FRNRAP. The CDR3 here is CASGSTDGPIRF. Written as DNA, the CDR3 is TGTGCTAGTGGTTCGACAGATGGACCAATAAGGTTT. Supplemented by reference TRBV12-5 and TRBJ1-1, the full variable domain reads DARVTQTPRHKVTEMGQEVTMRCQPILGHNTVFWYRQTMMQGLELLAYFRNRAPLDDSGMPKDRFSAEMPDATLATLKIQPSEPRDSAVYFCASGSTDGPIRFGQGTRLTVV.